Following are 13 T cell receptor beta chains from one sample sequenced in a study of blood T cells in healthy people across ages. The authors ran a second PCR of roughly 6 to 12 cycles using a sample-barcoded 5' primer and a J-beta primer mix. MiXCR, run by TCRdb on the 5' RACE reads, gives a single entry per CDR3 protein. The sample lists 870,000 or so distinct CDR3 sequences; roughly 26% were seen once. The sample comprised blood. The receptors here all came from a woman aged 80 or older in good health.

This clonotype occurred many times. This chain uses TRBV29-1 with TRBJ1-5, with D possibly matching TRBD1 (5 bases). V was shortened by 4 bases and J by 0 bases, with 10 bases between the two germline ends. The CDR3 covers 14 residues. Germline CDR1 is SQVTM and CDR2 is ANQGSEA. DNA for the CDR3: TGCAGCGTTGTAGTGGGGGGTAGCAATCAGCCCCAGCATTTT. Protein: CSVVVGGSNQPQHF.

This clonotype was picked up one time. This sequence may be a read error, since a much larger clone differs from it by one base. The gene calls are TRBV13 and TRBJ2-1; TRBD1 aligns across 9 bases. This CDR3 has 15 amino acids. Germline lookup yields CDR1 PRHDT and CDR2 FYEKMQ (reference sequence). J lost 11 bases, V lost 5 bases, and 13 bases had no gene match. The CDR3 region has the DNA TGTGCCAGCAGCCGGGGACAGGGATCCCCATTTAAGCAGTTCTTC. Translating it yields CASSRGQGSPFKQFF.

This clonotype was seen at least ten times. The genes are TRBV5-1 and TRBJ2-1; 9 bases are shared with TRBD1. Trimming took 4 bases from V and 7 from J; bases not matched to a gene: 6. Germline-derived CDR1 and CDR2 are SGHRS and YFSETQ. The CDR3 consists of 14 residues. The CDR3 DNA reads TGCGCCAGCAGCCAGGGACAGGGATTGAATGAGCAGTTCTTC. This codes for CASSQGQGLNEQFF.

The chain carries TRBV7-9 and TRBJ2-5; D unclear. Germline lookup yields CDR1 SEHNR and CDR2 FQNEAQ (reference sequence). Trimming cost V 4 bases and J 2 bases, with 11 bases left between them. The CDR3 spans 14 residues. CDR3 residues: CASSSGWGQETQYF. The CDR3 DNA sequence: TGTGCCAGCAGCTCCGGGTGGGGACAAGAGACCCAGTACTTC.

Many counts were recorded for this clonotype. A much larger clone lies a single base off, so this may be a read error. V usage is TRBV20-1 and J usage is TRBJ2-6; a possible D gene is TRBD1 (5 bases). This CDR3 comprises 13 residues. Germline CDR1 reads DFQATT; CDR2 reads SNEGSKA (reference sequence). This chain's CDR3 is CSAPGSGANVRTF. As DNA, the CDR3 is TGCAGTGCTCCGGGCTCTGGGGCCAACGTCCGGACTTTC.

For this clonotype: Germline is not matched at one junction end, which may reflect a read error. This chain links TRBV12-3 or TRBV12-4 with TRBJ2-4; weak D call: TRBD1 (9 bases). This CDR3 contains 13 residues. The chain's CDR3 is CTSGGQGIREQYF. Here the CDR3 DNA reads TGTACCAGCGGGGGACAGGGCATACGCGAGCAGTATTTC.

This clonotype was recorded once. This chain joins TRBV12-3 or TRBV12-4 and TRBJ1-1; D unclear. V gave up 5 bases and J gave up 1 base, with 8 bases separating them. The CDR3 loop spans 13 amino acids. CDR3 DNA: TGTGCCAGCAGTCAGGACTGGAACACTGAAGCTTTCTTT. Encoded protein: CASSQDWNTEAFF.

This clonotype occurred many times. V and J are TRBV21-1 and TRBJ2-7; TRBD1, the table's D call, was not compared with the DNA. TRBV21-1 is assigned pseudogene status. This CDR3 spans 15 amino acids. This CDR3 reads CASSPRQLVSYEQYF. Written as DNA, the CDR3 is TGTGCCAGCAGCCCAAGACAGTTGGTCTCCTACGAGCAGTACTTC.

This clonotype was observed once. The chain uses TRBV29-1 and TRBJ2-1; D may be TRBD2 (5 bases). Looked up from germline, CDR1 is SQVTM and CDR2 is ANQGSEA. Between the trimmed V and J ends, which lost 4 bases and 2 bases, there was a span of 12 bases. This CDR3 contains 14 residues. The CDR3 sequence: CSVGQRRTYNEQFF. The CDR3 region has the DNA TGCAGCGTTGGCCAGCGGCGAACCTACAATGAGCAGTTCTTC.

The rearrangement joins TRBV6-5 to TRBJ1-6, with TRBD1 as a possible D gene (5 bases). The CDR3 has 16 amino acids. V lost 0 bases, J lost 6 bases, and 12 bases lay in between. Germline CDR1 is MNHEY and CDR2 is SVGAGI. CDR3 sequence (DNA): TGTGCCAGCAGTTACTCGAGACAGCCTACTAATTCACCCCTCCACTTT. Protein product: CASSYSRQPTNSPLHF.

The chain is built from TRBV6-2 or TRBV6-3 and TRBJ1-5, with D unresolved. V dropped 6 bases and J dropped 7 bases, with 16 bases sitting between them. Germline loops: CDR1 MNHEY, CDR2 SVGEGT. CDR3 length: 14 residues. The CDR3 nucleotides are TGTGCCAGCAGCCCCGACGGCGCCCGACAGCCCCAGCATTTT. This gives the protein CASSPDGARQPQHF.

As concerns this clonotype: A much larger clone differs from this one at a single base, so this may be a read error. This sequence joins TRBV30 and TRBJ1-2; no definite D call. Germline lookup yields CDR1 GTSNPN and CDR2 SVGIG (reference sequence). Trimming cost V 3 bases and J 12 bases, with 23 bases left between them. CDR3 size: 14 residues. Here the CDR3 DNA reads TGTGCCTGGAGCCCCGACATCCCTAATCTCGGCCACACCTTC. This sequence encodes CAWSPDIPNLGHTF.

This clonotype was picked up a small number of times. The V and J genes are TRBV6-1 and TRBJ2-1, with D tentatively TRBD1 or TRBD2 (5 bases each). The CDR3 covers 13 residues. V was cut by 6 bases and J by 9 bases, with 15 bases left in between. Germline V gene data show CDR1 as MNHNS and CDR2 as SASEGT. In DNA, the CDR3 is TGTGCCAGCAGGAAATCGGGGCCCGCTGAGCAGTTCTTC. This encodes CASRKSGPAEQFF.